Here is one T cell receptor (beta chain) with its context. The investigators sampled blood at baseline, at cycle 4 day 1, and at cycle 7 day 1. The data originate from a study of OX40 agonist ivuxolimab in advanced cancers. Sequencing was performed with immunoSEQ multiplex PCR; in TCRdb, only in-frame clones are kept and a portion is missing. The table records some 16,000 clones, approximately 76% of them present only once. The clonotype was recovered from an adult with an advanced solid tumor such as melanoma, head and neck, liver or kidney cancer. The material was CD4+ or CD8+ T cells sorted from blood, obtained in a trial of the OX40 agonist ivuxolimab.

CDR3 amino acids: CASSPIAGGPKTQYF. Written as DNA, the CDR3 is TGTGCCAGCAGTCCCATAGCGGGAGGGCCAAAGACCCAGTACTTC. The rearrangement uses TRBV27 and TRBJ2-5; 11 positions match TRBD2. The germline gives CDR1 MNHEY, CDR2 SMNVEV (reference sequence). This CDR3 has 15 residues. Trimming removed 5 bases from V and 6 bases from J; junction bases left unmatched: 8.